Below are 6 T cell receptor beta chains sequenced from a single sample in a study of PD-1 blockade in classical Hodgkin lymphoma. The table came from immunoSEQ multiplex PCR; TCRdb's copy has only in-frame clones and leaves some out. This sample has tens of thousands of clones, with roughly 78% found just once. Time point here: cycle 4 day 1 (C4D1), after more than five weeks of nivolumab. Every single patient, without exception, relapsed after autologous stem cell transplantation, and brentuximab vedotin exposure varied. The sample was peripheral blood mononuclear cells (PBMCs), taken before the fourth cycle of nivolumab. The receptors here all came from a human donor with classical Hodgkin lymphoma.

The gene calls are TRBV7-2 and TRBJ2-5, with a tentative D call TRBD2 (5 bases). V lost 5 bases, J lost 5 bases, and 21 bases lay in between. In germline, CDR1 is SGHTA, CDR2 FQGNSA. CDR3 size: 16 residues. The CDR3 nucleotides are TGTGCCAGCAGCCAAATAGTGGCAGGAGGTTGGGAGACCCAGTACTTC. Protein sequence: CASSQIVAGGWETQYF.

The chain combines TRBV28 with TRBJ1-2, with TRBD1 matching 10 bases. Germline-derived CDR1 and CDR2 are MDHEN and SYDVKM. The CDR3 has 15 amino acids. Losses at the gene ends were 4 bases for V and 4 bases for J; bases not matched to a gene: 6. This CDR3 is CASSSGTGDFYGYTF. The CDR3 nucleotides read TGTGCCAGCAGTTCGGGGACAGGGGACTTCTATGGCTACACCTTC.

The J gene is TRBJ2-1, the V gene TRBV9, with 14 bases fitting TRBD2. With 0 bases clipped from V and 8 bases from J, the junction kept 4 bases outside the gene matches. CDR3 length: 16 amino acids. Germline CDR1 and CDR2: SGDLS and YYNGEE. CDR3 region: CASSVVGLAGVDEQFF. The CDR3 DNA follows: TGTGCCAGCAGCGTAGTGGGACTAGCGGGAGTCGATGAGCAGTTCTTC.

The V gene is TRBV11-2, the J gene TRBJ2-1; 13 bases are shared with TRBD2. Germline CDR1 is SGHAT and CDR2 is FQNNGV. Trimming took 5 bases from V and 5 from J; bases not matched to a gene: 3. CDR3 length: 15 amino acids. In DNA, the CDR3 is TGTGCCAGCAGCATCGGACTAGCGGGGGACAATGAGCAGTTCTTC. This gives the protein CASSIGLAGDNEQFF.

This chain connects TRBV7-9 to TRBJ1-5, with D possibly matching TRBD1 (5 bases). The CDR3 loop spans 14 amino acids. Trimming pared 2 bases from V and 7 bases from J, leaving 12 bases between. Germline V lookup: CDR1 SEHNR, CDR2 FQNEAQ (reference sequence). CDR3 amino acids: CASSLLGGGQPQHF. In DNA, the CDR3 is TGTGCCAGCAGCTTATTGGGGGGTGGACAGCCCCAGCATTTT.

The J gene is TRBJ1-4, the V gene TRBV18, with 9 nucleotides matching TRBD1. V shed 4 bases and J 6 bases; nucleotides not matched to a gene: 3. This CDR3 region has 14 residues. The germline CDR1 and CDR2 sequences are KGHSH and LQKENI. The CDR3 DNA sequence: TGTGCCAGCTCACTGGACAGGGGAGATGAAAAACTGTTTTTT. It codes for CASSLDRGDEKLFF.